Listed below are T cell receptor beta chains from one sample, sequenced in a study of naive and memory T cell subsets. Using its own MiXCR run on the UMI-ligation and nested PCR reads, TCRdb lists one record per CDR3 protein. The table includes roughly 24,000 distinct CDR3 sequences, roughly 10% detected once. Sequencing was done on a sample of central memory CD8+ T cells from blood. These receptors originate from a human donor in good health. The CDR3 runs from the conserved cysteine through the conserved F or W. D genes are given only for firm matches. Expanded clones get a size class; other rows say once, few or many, or leave the size out.

>.|TRBV27|TRBJ1-2|many
CATRDPHGYTF
TGTGCCACCAGGGATCCACATGGCTACACCTTC
>.|TRBV3-2|TRBJ2-1|.
CASSQERRGREPKRLYNEQFF
TGTGCCAGCAGCCAAGAAAGAAGAGGGCGGGAGCCCAAGCGACTCTACAATGAGCAGTTCTTC
>TRBD1|TRBV20-1|TRBJ2-1|many
CSASSRDRGGYEQFF
TGCAGTGCTAGTAGTCGGGACAGGGGTGGGTATGAGCAGTTCTTC
>TRBD2|TRBV20-1|TRBJ2-7|.
CSAGGSGSEPFYEQYF
TGCAGTGCTGGTGGCAGCGGGAGCGAACCCTTCTACGAGCAGTACTTC
>.|TRBV12-5|TRBJ2-3|few
CASGLEATGFRTDTQYF
TGTGCTAGTGGTTTGGAAGCCACAGGGTTTCGCACAGATACGCAGTATTTT
>TRBD2|TRBV18|TRBJ2-2|many
CASSPIIGLAGNTGELFF
TGTGCCAGCTCACCGATAATTGGACTAGCGGGAAACACCGGGGAGCTGTTTTTT
>.|TRBV28|TRBJ1-2|few
CASSLRQGNGYTF
TGTGCCAGCAGTTTAAGGCAGGGGAATGGCTACACCTTC
>.|TRBV12-3/TRBV12-4|TRBJ1-2|many
CAIGDGSANYGYTF
TGTGCCATCGGAGACGGTTCAGCTAACTATGGCTACACCTTC
>TRBD2|TRBV25-1|TRBJ2-7|.
CASSELAGALYEQYF
TGTGCCAGCAGTGAGCTAGCGGGGGCCCTCTACGAGCAGTACTTC
>.|TRBV9|TRBJ2-3|few
CASSGQGFGTDTQYF
TGTGCCAGCAGCGGGCAGGGGTTTGGCACAGATACGCAGTATTTT
>.|TRBV2|TRBJ2-7|.
CASSPWRDLSSYEQYF
TGTGCCAGCAGTCCCTGGAGGGACCTCAGCTCCTACGAGCAGTACTTC
>.|TRBV13|TRBJ1-1|many
CASSLGRTAITFF
TGTGCCAGCAGCTTGGGGAGGACAGCGATAACTTTCTTT
>.|TRBV6-6|TRBJ2-7|.
CASSRTEGTREQYF
TGTGCCAGCAGTCGCACTGAAGGGACGAGGGAGCAGTACTTC
>TRBD2|TRBV28|TRBJ2-7|many
CASSSLAAAPYEQYF
TGTGCCAGCAGCAGCCTAGCGGCGGCCCCCTACGAGCAGTACTTC
>.|TRBV4-1|TRBJ2-3|few
CASSQDPGNRQYF
TGCGCCAGCAGCCAAGATCCGGGTAACCGACAGTATTTT